This TCR beta chain was captured in a study of blood T cell repertoires in COVID-19. Study as a whole: Sites across the United States, Italy and Spain contributed samples from acute and convalescent COVID-19.

Individuals drawn from 24 US areas were about 18 to 100 years old. Cohorts were based on clinical histories the participants reported. Donors in Cohort 3 counted as recovered after two negative PCRs, clearance, or symptom resolution. The CDR3 contains 14 residues. CDR1 is LGHDT and CDR2 is YNNKEL in the germline V gene (reference sequence). The V end was cut by 2 bases, the J end by 4 bases, with 8 bases between. TCRdb's copy holds only in-frame clones and misses some; the assay was immunoSEQ multiplex PCR. This sample has more than 250,000 clones; under 95% occur once, and the top ten carry around a sixth.

The gene calls are TRBV3-1 (or the pseudogene TRBV3-2) and TRBJ2-2, with a weak D call TRBD2 (5 bases). The sequenced material came from PBMCs or T cells enriched from blood (not recorded which). This sequence originates from a woman aged 30 to 39 who had recovered from COVID-19. Here the CDR3 DNA reads TGTGCCAGCAGCCAACCGGGGAGCACCGGGGAGCTGTTTTTT. Amino acid sequence: CASSQPGSTGELFF.